This T cell receptor beta chain comes out of a study of CD8 T cells in ankylosing spondylitis. TCRdb reprocessed the 5' RACE reads via MiXCR and lists one record per CDR3 protein. The table includes roughly 470,000 distinct CDR3 sequences, roughly 26% detected once. Study-wide points: Clones tied to disease were said to be significantly enriched in matched ankylosing spondylitis synovial fluid. Seemingly characteristic of ankylosing spondylitis blood was a TCR beta motif consisting of roughly 8 highly homologous variants.

This clonotype was seen a few times. No antigen is known for it. From germline, CDR1 is ENHRY and CDR2 SYGVKD. CDR3 size: 18 residues. The V and J ends lost 4 bases and 0 bases respectively, with 21 bases between them. V and J are TRBV10-3 and TRBJ1-1, with TRBD1 as a possible D gene (6 bases). The TCR was taken from a male donor with ankylosing spondylitis. Sample: blood, either unsorted or a sorted T cell fraction (not recorded which). The CDR3 region has the DNA TGTGCCATCAGTGCTCAAACGGGGGCAGGGAGACTGAACACTGAAGCTTTCTTT. Translated, it gives CAISAQTGAGRLNTEAFF.